Following are 15 T cell receptor beta chains from one sample sequenced in a study of radiation and T cells in renal cell carcinoma. Time point indicated: baseline pretreatment blood. The treatment: 15 Gy SBRT to primary tumor, nephrectomy 4 weeks later. Some clones are missing from TCRdb's copy, which holds only in-frame ones; the method was immunoSEQ multiplex PCR. The sample shows 130,000 or so clones, roughly 88% of them seen only once. This sample comprised blood, obtained from a patient whose treatment included radiotherapy and nephrectomy. The receptors come from a woman between 45 and 60 years old with renal cell carcinoma.

The chain carries TRBV19 and TRBJ2-7, with 7 bases matching TRBD1. Germline trimming cut 1 base from V and 5 bases from J; bases unmatched to any gene: 5. Germline assignment: CDR1 LNHDA and CDR2 SQIVND (reference sequence). This CDR3 contains 14 residues. The CDR3 here is CASSIGGTADEQYF. The CDR3, as DNA: TGTGCCAGTAGTATAGGGGGGACAGCCGACGAGCAGTACTTC.

V and J are TRBV9 and TRBJ2-3; D gene ambiguous. The CDR3 loop spans 15 amino acids. The V end lost 0 bases, the J end lost 6 bases, and 14 bases lay between the germline ends. The germline gives CDR1 SGDLS, CDR2 YYNGEE. The CDR3 protein is CASSVVEGGWDTQYF. The CDR3 DNA follows: TGTGCCAGCAGCGTAGTGGAAGGTGGGTGGGATACGCAGTATTTT.

This CDR3 is CASSLVGGDNEQFF. The CDR3, as DNA: TGTGCCAGCAGCTTAGTTGGCGGGGACAATGAGCAGTTCTTC. V is TRBV7-9 and J is TRBJ2-1; D is possibly TRBD2 (6 bases). The CDR3 covers 14 residues. V lost 1 base and J 5 bases, leaving 9 bases between the germline ends. In germline, CDR1 is SEHNR, CDR2 FQNEAQ (reference sequence).

The rearrangement links TRBV9 to TRBJ1-2, with D maybe TRBD1 (5 bases). Germline V CDR1 and CDR2: SGDLS, YYNGEE. With 3 bases removed from V and 1 base from J, the gap between germline ends came to 13 bases. The CDR3 is made up of 15 amino acids. CDR3: CASSGPRGVNYGYTF. The CDR3 DNA is TGTGCCAGCAGCGGACCCCGGGGGGTTAACTATGGCTACACCTTC. Full variable domain (rest looked up from reference TRBV9 and TRBJ1-2): DSGVTQTPKHLITATGQRVTLRCSPRSGDLSVYWYQQSLDQGLQFLIQYYNGEERAKGNILERFSAQQFPDLHSELNLSSLELGDSALYFCASSGPRGVNYGYTFGSGTRLTVV.

The chain recombines TRBV6-1 with TRBJ1-3, with D perhaps TRBD1 (6 bases). The germline V gene encodes CDR1 MNHNS and CDR2 SASEGT. The CDR3 is 13 residues long. V lost 2 bases and J lost 12, with 14 bases in between. The CDR3 here is CASSERQAWNIYF. CDR3 sequence (DNA): TGTGCCAGCAGTGAAAGACAGGCCTGGAACATATATTTT.

The gene calls are TRBV4-3 and TRBJ1-1, with 7 bases that match TRBD1. CDR3 length: 17 residues. V shed 3 bases, J shed 0 bases, and the junction held 10 bases outside the gene matches. Germline V lookup: CDR1 LGHNA, CDR2 YSLEER. CDR3 nucleotide sequence: TGCGCCAGCAGCCACTTGGCATCAGGGGGTATGAACACTGAAGCTTTCTTT. This sequence encodes CASSHLASGGMNTEAFF.

The J gene is TRBJ1-2, the V gene TRBV5-1, with 7 bases aligning to TRBD1. The CDR3 covers 17 residues. CDR1 and CDR2 from the germline V gene are SGHRS and YFSETQ. V was clipped by 2 bases and J by 8 bases; unmatched bases: 18. This CDR3 reads CASSLSGLDRLEKGYTF. The CDR3 nucleotides are TGCGCCAGCAGCTTAAGTGGATTGGACAGGTTGGAAAAAGGCTACACCTTC.

Of note for this clone: At the DNA level, this CDR3 is encoded by other sequences in the same sample as well. The chain has TRBV6-1 and TRBJ2-5, with unresolved D. V was cut by 3 bases and J by 5 bases, with 7 bases left in between. The CDR3 runs 12 residues. Germline V gives CDR1 MNHNS, CDR2 SASEGT. CDR3 protein: CASSEVGETQYF. Written as DNA, the CDR3 is TGTGCCAGCAGTGAGGTAGGGGAGACCCAGTACTTC.

In its sample, this clone was seen a few times. V is TRBV10-3 and J is TRBJ1-1; D gene unclear. V was shortened by 0 bases and J by 0 bases, with 8 bases between the two germline ends. This CDR3 is 15 amino acids long. Germline V CDR1 and CDR2: ENHRY, SYGVKD. The CDR3 region has the DNA TGTGCCATCAGTGAGTCTCCGGGCATGAACACTGAAGCTTTCTTT. Translated: CAISESPGMNTEAFF.

The rearrangement links TRBV7-9 to TRBJ2-1; D might be TRBD1 (6 bases). CDR3 length equals 12 residues. V was cut by 7 bases and J by 8 bases, with 12 bases left in between. Germline lookup yields CDR1 SEHNR and CDR2 FQNEAQ (reference sequence). In DNA form, the CDR3 reads TGTGCCAGCACCATAGGGGGAGATGAGCAGTTCTTC. As protein: CASTIGGDEQFF.

V is TRBV30 and J is TRBJ1-2, with TRBD1 identical over 10 bases. The CDR3 contains 13 residues. With V trimmed by 5 bases and J by 8 bases, 8 bases remained unmatched. Germline V lookup: CDR1 GTSNPN, CDR2 SVGIG (reference sequence). The CDR3 nucleotides are TGTGCCTGGCCGGGACAGGGGCAACGAGGCTACACCTTC. Translation gives CAWPGQGQRGYTF.

This chain uses TRBV7-9 with TRBJ2-2; 9 nucleotides align to TRBD1. Germline loops: CDR1 SEHNR, CDR2 FQNEAQ (reference sequence). The CDR3 covers 15 residues. The V and J ends lost 4 bases and 5 bases, in that order; junction bases with no gene match: 5. The CDR3 sequence: CASSSRQGVTGELFF. DNA for the CDR3: TGTGCCAGCAGCTCCCGACAGGGGGTGACCGGGGAGCTGTTTTTT.

This chain uses TRBV4-2 with TRBJ2-3; D remains unclear. The CDR3 spans 15 residues. V was shortened by 1 base and J by 2 bases, with 10 bases between the two germline ends. Germline-derived CDR1 and CDR2 are LGHNA and YNFKEQ. Here the CDR3 DNA reads TGTGCCAGCAGCCAAGCTACCCCATTCACAGATACGCAGTATTTT. It translates to CASSQATPFTDTQYF.

The chain employs TRBV4-3 and TRBJ2-7; 11 bases map to TRBD1. Unmatched junction bases numbered 8, after V lost 0 bases and J lost 4 bases. Germline V gives CDR1 LGHNA, CDR2 YSLEER. CDR3 length: 17 residues. CDR3 region: CASSQDGFGQGAYEQYF. The CDR3 DNA is TGCGCCAGCAGCCAAGATGGATTTGGACAGGGGGCTTACGAGCAGTACTTC.

This chain links TRBV15 with TRBJ1-4; tentative D call: TRBD1 (5 bases). Germline loops: CDR1 LNHNV, CDR2 YYDKDF (reference sequence). V lost 5 bases and J lost 2, with 9 bases in between. The CDR3 sequence is 14 residues long. The CDR3 sequence: CATSRWGTNEKLFF. Written as DNA, the CDR3 is TGTGCCACCAGCCGCTGGGGGACTAATGAAAAACTGTTTTTT.